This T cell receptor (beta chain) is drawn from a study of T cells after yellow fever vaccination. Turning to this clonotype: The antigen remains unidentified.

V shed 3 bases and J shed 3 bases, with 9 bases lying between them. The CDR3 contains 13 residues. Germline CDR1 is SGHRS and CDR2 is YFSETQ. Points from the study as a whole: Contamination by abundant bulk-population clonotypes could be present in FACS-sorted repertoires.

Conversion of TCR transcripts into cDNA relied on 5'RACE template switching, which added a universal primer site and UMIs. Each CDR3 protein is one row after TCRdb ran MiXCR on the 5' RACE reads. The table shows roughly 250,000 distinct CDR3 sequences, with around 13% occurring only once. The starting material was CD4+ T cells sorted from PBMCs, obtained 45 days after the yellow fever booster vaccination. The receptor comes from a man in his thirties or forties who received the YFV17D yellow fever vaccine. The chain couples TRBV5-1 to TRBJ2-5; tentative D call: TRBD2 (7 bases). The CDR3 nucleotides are TGCGCCAGCAGCTCGGGGGGCGAAGAGACCCAGTACTTC. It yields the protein CASSSGGEETQYF. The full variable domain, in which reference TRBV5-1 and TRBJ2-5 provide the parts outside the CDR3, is KAGVTQTPRYLIKTRGQQVTLSCSPISGHRSVSWYQQTPGQGLQFLFEYFSETQRNKGNFPGRFSGRQFSNSRSEMNVSTLELGDSALYLCASSSGGEETQYFGPGTRLLVL.